This entry is about one T cell receptor beta chain. This sample is part of a study of control samples from healthy donors and cancer patients. Sequenced by immunoSEQ multiplex PCR; TCRdb stores in-frame clones only, minus some. The sample lists 90,000 to 100,000 clones; 84% were seen once. This CDR3 contains 15 residues. V lost 3 bases and J lost 0, with 9 bases in between. CDR1 MGHDK and CDR2 SYGVNS come from the germline V gene. V usage is TRBV25-1 and J usage is TRBJ1-3; D is undetermined. The origin of this receptor is a man between 65 and 79 years old with lung cancer. The material sequenced was PBMCs. CDR3 in amino acids: CASSDGVSSGNTIYF. The CDR3 bases are TGTGCCAGCAGTGATGGGGTGTCCTCTGGAAACACCATATATTTT.